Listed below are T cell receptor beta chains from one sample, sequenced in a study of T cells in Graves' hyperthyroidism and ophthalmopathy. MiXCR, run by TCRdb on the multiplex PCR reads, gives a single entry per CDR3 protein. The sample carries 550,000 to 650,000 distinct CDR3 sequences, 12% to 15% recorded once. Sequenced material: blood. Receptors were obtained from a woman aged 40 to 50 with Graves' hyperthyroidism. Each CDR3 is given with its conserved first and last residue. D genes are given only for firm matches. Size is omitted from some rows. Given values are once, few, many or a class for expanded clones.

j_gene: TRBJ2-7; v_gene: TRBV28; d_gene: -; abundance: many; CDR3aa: CASSLREMNYEQYF; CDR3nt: TGTGCCAGCAGTCTAAGAGAGATGAACTACGAGCAGTACTTC
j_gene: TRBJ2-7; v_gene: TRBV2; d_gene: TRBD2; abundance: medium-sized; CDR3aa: CASRGLAAYEQYF; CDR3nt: TGTGCCAGCAGGGGACTAGCGGCTTACGAGCAGTACTTC
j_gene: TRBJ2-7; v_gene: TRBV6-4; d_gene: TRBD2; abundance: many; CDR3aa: CASSEERTSGPYEQYF; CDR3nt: TGTGCCAGCAGTGAAGAGAGGACTAGCGGACCCTACGAGCAGTACTTC
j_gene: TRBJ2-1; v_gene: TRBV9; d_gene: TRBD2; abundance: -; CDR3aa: CASSQSGGGEQFF; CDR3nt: TGTGCCAGCAGCCAAAGCGGGGGGGGTGAGCAGTTCTTC
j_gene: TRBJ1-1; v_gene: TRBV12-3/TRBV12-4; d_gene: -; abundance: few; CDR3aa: CASSFRTFRGTEAFF; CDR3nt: TGTGCCAGCAGTTTTCGGACATTTCGAGGCACTGAAGCTTTCTTT
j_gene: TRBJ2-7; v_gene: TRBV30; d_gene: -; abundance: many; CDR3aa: CAWMVGARPYEQYF; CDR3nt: TGTGCCTGGATGGTAGGCGCCAGACCCTACGAGCAGTACTTC
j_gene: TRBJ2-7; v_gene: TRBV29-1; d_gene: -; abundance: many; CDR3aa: CSVVGQSYEQYF; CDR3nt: TGCAGCGTTGTTGGGCAGTCCTACGAGCAGTACTTC
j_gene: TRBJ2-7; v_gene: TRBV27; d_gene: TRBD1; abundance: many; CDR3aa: CASSLYPPGQGPYEQYF; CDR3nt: TGTGCCAGCAGTTTATACCCCCCGGGACAGGGTCCCTACGAGCAGTACTTC
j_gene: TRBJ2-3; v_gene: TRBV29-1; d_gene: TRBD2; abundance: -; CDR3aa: CSVGLAGGWDTQYF; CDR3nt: TGCAGCGTAGGACTAGCGGGAGGGTGGGATACGCAGTATTTT
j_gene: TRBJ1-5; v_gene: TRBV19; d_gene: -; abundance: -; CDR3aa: CASSLAGKDQPQHF; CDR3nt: TGTGCCAGTAGTTTGGCAGGGAAAGATCAGCCCCAGCATTTT
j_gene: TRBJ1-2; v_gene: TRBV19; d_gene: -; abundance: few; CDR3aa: CASEDGTSFYTF; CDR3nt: TGTGCCAGTGAGGACGGCACCTCTTTCTACACCTTC
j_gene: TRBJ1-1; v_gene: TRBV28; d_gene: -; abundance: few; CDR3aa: CASSLLNTEALF; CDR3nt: TGTGCCAGCAGTTTACTGAACACTGAAGCTCTCTTT
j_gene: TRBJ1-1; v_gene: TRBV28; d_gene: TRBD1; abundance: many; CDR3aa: CASSLDRDVAEAFF; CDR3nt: TGTGCCAGCAGTTTAGACAGGGACGTCGCTGAAGCTTTCTTT
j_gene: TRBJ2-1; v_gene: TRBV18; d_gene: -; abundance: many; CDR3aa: CASSPPAVYEQFF; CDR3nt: TGTGCCAGCTCACCACCGGCGGTGTACGAGCAGTTCTTC
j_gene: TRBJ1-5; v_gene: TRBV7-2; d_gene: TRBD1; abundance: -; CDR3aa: CASSSLTGVQPQHF; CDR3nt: TGTGCCAGCAGCTCGCTGACAGGGGTACAGCCCCAGCATTTT
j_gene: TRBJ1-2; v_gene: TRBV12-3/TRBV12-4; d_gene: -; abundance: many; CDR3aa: CASSLAPRADGYTF; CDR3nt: TGTGCCAGCAGTTTAGCGCCCAGGGCGGATGGCTACACCTTC
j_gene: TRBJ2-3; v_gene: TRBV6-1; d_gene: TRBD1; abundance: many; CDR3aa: CASSNQGQGADTQYF; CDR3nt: TGTGCCAGCAGTAACCAGGGACAGGGCGCAGATACGCAGTATTTT
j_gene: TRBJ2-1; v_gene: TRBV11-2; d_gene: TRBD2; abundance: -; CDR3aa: CASTTGGSYNEQFF; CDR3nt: TGTGCCAGCACTACCGGGGGGTCCTACAATGAGCAGTTCTTC
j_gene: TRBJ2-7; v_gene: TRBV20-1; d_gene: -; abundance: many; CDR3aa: CSARGDFIFSYEQYF; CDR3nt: TGCAGTGCTAGGGGGGACTTCATCTTCTCCTACGAGCAGTACTTC
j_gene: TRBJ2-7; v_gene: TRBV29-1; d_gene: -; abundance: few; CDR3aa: CSFIGLGTSEQYF; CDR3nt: TGCAGCTTCATTGGGCTGGGGACCTCTGAGCAGTACTTC
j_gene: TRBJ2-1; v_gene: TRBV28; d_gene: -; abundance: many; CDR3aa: CASSLGGTNEQFF; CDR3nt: TGTGCCAGCAGTTTGGGGGGTACCAATGAGCAGTTCTTC
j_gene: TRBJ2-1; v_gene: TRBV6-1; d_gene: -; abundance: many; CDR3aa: CASSEGRWRSSYNEQFF; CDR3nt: TGTGCCAGCAGTGAAGGGAGGTGGAGAAGCTCCTACAATGAGCAGTTCTTC
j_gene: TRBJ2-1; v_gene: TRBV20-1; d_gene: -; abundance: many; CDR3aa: CSARPGGSVLNEQFF; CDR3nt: TGCAGTGCTAGACCTGGGGGTTCCGTACTGAATGAGCAGTTCTTC
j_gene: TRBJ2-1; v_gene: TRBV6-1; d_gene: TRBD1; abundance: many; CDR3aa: CASRREPGQIYNEQFF; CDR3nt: TGTGCCAGCAGGCGTGAACCGGGACAGATCTACAATGAGCAGTTCTTC
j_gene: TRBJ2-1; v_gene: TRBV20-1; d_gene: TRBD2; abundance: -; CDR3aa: CSASPLLAGGHNEQFF; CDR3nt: TGCAGTGCTAGCCCCTTATTAGCGGGAGGGCACAATGAGCAGTTCTTC
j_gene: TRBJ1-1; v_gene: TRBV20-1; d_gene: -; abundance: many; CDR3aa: CSARARRAEAFF; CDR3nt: TGCAGTGCTAGAGCGAGACGAGCTGAAGCTTTCTTT
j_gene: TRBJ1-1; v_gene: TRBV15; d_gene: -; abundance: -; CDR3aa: CATSRDGSAGAFF; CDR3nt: TGTGCCACCAGCAGAGATGGCTCTGCGGGGGCTTTCTTT
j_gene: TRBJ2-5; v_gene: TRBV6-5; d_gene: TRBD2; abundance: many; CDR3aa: CASSYSTSARQETQYF; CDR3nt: TGTGCCAGCAGTTACTCGACTAGCGCCCGCCAAGAGACCCAGTACTTC
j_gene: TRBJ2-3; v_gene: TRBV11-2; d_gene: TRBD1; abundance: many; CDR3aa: CASGWGQGKDTQYF; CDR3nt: TGTGCCAGCGGATGGGGACAGGGAAAAGATACGCAGTATTTT
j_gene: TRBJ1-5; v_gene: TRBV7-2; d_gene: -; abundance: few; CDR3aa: CASSLDITVPWPQHF; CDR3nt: TGTGCCAGCAGCTTAGATATAACAGTCCCTTGGCCCCAGCATTTT
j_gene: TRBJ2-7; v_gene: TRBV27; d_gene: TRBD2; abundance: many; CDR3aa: CASSLSMGLAIYEQYF; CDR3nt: TGTGCCAGCAGTTTATCGATGGGACTAGCGATCTACGAGCAGTACTTC
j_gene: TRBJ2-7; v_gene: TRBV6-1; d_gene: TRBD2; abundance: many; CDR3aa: CASSSGTTSYEQYF; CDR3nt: TGTGCCAGCTCCAGCGGGACTACCTCCTACGAGCAGTACTTC
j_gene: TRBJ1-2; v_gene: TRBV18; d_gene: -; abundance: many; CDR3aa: CASSRGTGGGDGYTF; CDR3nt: TGTGCCAGCTCACGGGGAACAGGCGGAGGGGATGGCTACACCTTC
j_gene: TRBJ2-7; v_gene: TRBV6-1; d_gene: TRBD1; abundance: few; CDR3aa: CASRAYGTGNEQYF; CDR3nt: TGTGCCAGCAGGGCCTACGGGACAGGGAACGAGCAGTACTTC
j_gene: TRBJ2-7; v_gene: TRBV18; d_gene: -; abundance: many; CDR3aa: CASSQTGMPYEQYF; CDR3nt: TGTGCCAGCTCCCAAACAGGGATGCCCTACGAGCAGTACTTC
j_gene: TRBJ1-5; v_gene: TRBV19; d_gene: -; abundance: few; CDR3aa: CASSITGGNQPQHF; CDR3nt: TGTGCCAGTAGTATAACCGGGGGCAATCAGCCCCAGCATTTT
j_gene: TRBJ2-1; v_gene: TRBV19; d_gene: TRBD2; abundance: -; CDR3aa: CASSISLSAGGYNEQFF; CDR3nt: TGTGCCAGTAGTATAAGTTTATCGGCGGGAGGGTACAATGAGCAGTTCTTC
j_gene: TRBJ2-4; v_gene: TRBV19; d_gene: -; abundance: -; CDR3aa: CASSFDSNKNIQYF; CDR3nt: TGCGCCAGTAGTTTCGACAGTAATAAGAACATTCAGTACTTC
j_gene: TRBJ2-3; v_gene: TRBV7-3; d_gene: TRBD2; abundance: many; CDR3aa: CASSLLSGSPVDTQYF; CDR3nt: TGTGCCAGCAGCTTACTTAGCGGGAGTCCCGTAGATACGCAGTATTTT
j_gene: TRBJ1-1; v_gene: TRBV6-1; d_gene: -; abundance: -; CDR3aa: CASSPRRGENTEAFF; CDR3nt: TGTGCCAGCAGTCCCAGAAGGGGGGAGAACACTGAAGCTTTCTTT
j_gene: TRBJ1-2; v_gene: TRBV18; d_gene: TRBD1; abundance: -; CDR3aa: CASSRRQGHYGYTF; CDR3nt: TGTGCCAGCTCAAGAAGACAGGGGCACTATGGCTACACCTTC
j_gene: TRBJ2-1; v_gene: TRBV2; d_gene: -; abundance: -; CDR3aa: CATSVDYNEQFF; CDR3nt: TGTGCCACCAGTGTGGATTACAATGAGCAGTTCTTC
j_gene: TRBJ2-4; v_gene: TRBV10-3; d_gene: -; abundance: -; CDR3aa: CAISEVPGAKNIQYF; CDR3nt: TGTGCCATCAGTGAGGTCCCGGGAGCCAAAAACATTCAGTACTTC
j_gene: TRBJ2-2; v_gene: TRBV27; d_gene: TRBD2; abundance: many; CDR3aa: CASSLKLRLAGVTGELFF; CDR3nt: TGTGCCAGCAGTTTAAAGCTTAGGCTAGCGGGAGTCACCGGGGAGCTGTTTTTT
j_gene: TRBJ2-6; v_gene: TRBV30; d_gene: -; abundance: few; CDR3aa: CAWRGASGANVLTF; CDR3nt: TGTGCCTGGAGGGGGGCCTCTGGGGCCAACGTCCTGACTTTC
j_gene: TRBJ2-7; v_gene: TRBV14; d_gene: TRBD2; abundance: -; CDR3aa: CASSHTSVFYEQYF; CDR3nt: TGTGCCAGCAGCCACACTAGCGTATTCTACGAGCAGTACTTC
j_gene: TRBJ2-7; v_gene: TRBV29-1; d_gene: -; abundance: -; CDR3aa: CSVTGSYEQYF; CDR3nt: TGCAGCGTAACAGGGTCCTACGAGCAGTACTTC
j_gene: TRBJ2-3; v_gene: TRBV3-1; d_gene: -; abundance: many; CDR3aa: CASSQISTDTQYF; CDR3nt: TGTGCCAGCAGCCAAATATCGACAGATACGCAGTATTTT
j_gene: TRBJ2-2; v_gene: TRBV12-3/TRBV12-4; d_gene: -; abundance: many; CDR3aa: CASSSYSDGELFF; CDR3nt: TGTGCCAGCAGTTCTTACAGCGACGGGGAGCTGTTTTTT